The 18 T cell receptor beta chains listed next were all sequenced from one sample in a study of blood T cell repertoires in COVID-19. TCRdb's table, derived via immunoSEQ multiplex PCR, lists solely in-frame clones and lacks some. Here the sample spans 170,000 or so clones, approximately 83% being singletons. What was sequenced was peripheral blood. The receptors come from a woman between 55 and 75 years old with acute or convalescent COVID-19.

The rearrangement joins TRBV6-1 to TRBJ2-3; TRBD1 is a possible D gene (6 bases). This CDR3 contains 14 residues. Trimming removed 3 bases from V and 2 bases from J, with 9 bases in between. Germline-derived CDR1 and CDR2 are MNHNS and SASEGT. CDR3 loop: CASSDRGSTDTQYF. As DNA, the CDR3 is TGTGCCAGCAGTGACAGGGGCTCCACAGATACGCAGTATTTT.

The chain employs TRBV7-9 and TRBJ2-7; TRBD1 matches at 10 bases. V shed 5 bases, J shed 2 bases, and the junction held 6 bases outside the gene matches. The CDR3 extends over 15 amino acids. The germline V gene encodes CDR1 SEHNR and CDR2 FQNEAQ (reference sequence). The CDR3 DNA reads as TGTGCCAGCAGCGAGGGACAGGGGTCCGCCTACGAGCAGTACTTC. This encodes CASSEGQGSAYEQYF.

The chain is built from TRBV14 and TRBJ2-3; D might be TRBD1 (5 bases). This CDR3 has 17 residues. Trimming shortened V by 4 bases and J by 2 bases, and 19 bases separated the two germline ends. The V gene's germline CDR1 is SGHDN and CDR2 FVKESK. The CDR3 nucleotides read TGTGCCAGCAGCCCCAGACAGATAACGCTCCTCACAGATACGCAGTATTTT. Translating it yields CASSPRQITLLTDTQYF.

The V and J genes are TRBV27 and TRBJ1-4; D uncertain. The length of the CDR3 is 14 residues. In germline, CDR1 is MNHEY, CDR2 SMNVEV (reference sequence). The V gene lost 6 bases and the J gene lost 7 bases, with 15 bases spanning the gap. CDR3 region: CASRRGSLIEKLFF. CDR3 nucleotides: TGTGCCAGCAGGCGAGGGTCACTCATTGAAAAACTGTTTTTT.

The gene calls are TRBV10-3 and TRBJ2-3; 15 bases align to TRBD2. V was pared by 5 bases and J by 2 bases, with 8 bases of the junction left unmatched. CDR1 is ENHRY, CDR2 SYGVKD, per germline. CDR3 length equals 18 residues. Written as DNA, the CDR3 is TGTGCCATCAGTCGAACCGGGACTAGCGGGGGGTCCACAGATACGCAGTATTTT. Translation: CAISRTGTSGGSTDTQYF.

V usage is TRBV29-1 and J usage is TRBJ1-2; a weak D match, TRBD1 (6 bases). The germline V and J ends were trimmed by 6 bases and 5 bases, with 16 bases remaining between them. The CDR3 consists of 13 residues. Germline V CDR1 and CDR2: SQVTM, ANQGSEA. The CDR3 DNA reads as TGCAGCGTCGGACAGCCGTCGGAATATGGCTACACCTTC. Amino acid sequence: CSVGQPSEYGYTF. Supplemented by reference TRBV29-1 and TRBJ1-2, the full variable domain reads SAVISQKPSRDICQRGTSLTIQCQVDSQVTMMFWYRQQPGQSLTLIATANQGSEATYESGFVIDKFPISRPNLTFSTLTVSNMSPEDSSIYLCSVGQPSEYGYTFGSGTRLTVV.

The genes are TRBV7-2 and TRBJ1-2, with a tentative D call TRBD1 (6 bases). Trimming pared 1 base from V and 4 bases from J, leaving 13 bases between. Germline CDR1 is SGHTA and CDR2 is FQGNSA. The CDR3 covers 15 residues. DNA for the CDR3: TGTGCCAGCAGCTTAGAAAGGCAGGGGCTCTATGGCTACACCTTC. This codes for CASSLERQGLYGYTF.

The rearrangement links TRBV19 to TRBJ1-4; 7 positions agree with TRBD1. Germline V gives CDR1 LNHDA, CDR2 SQIVND (reference sequence). The CDR3 is made up of 16 amino acids. With V trimmed by 7 bases and J by 6 bases, 14 bases remained unmatched. CDR3 loop: CASKRIDRDGDEKLFF. DNA of the CDR3: TGTGCCAGTAAACGTATTGACAGGGACGGGGATGAAAAACTGTTTTTT. The variable domain in full, completed from reference TRBV19 and TRBJ1-4, reads DGGITQSPKYLFRKEGQNVTLSCEQNLNHDAMYWYRQDPGQGLRLIYYSQIVNDFQKGDIAEGYSVSREKKESFPLTVTSAQKNPTAFYLCASKRIDRDGDEKLFFGSGTQLSVL.

The chain is built from TRBV24-1 and TRBJ2-3; 7 bases align to TRBD1. CDR3 length: 18 amino acids. Germline V gives CDR1 KGHDR, CDR2 SFDVKD. V was pared by 0 bases and J by 4 bases, with 12 bases of the junction left unmatched. CDR3 bases: TGTGCCACCAGTGATTTGAGGGAAGGACAGGCCAGGTCAGATACGCAGTATTTT. Its protein is CATSDLREGQARSDTQYF.

The V and J genes are TRBV7-2 and TRBJ2-1; a possible D gene is TRBD2 (6 bases). Trimming shortened V by 1 base and J by 5 bases, and 9 bases separated the two germline ends. Germline V gives CDR1 SGHTA, CDR2 FQGNSA. The CDR3 covers 14 residues. DNA of the CDR3: TGTGCCAGCAGCTTAGGGCGGGAAAACAATGAGCAGTTCTTC. This encodes CASSLGRENNEQFF.

This clone appeared once. CDR3 sequence (DNA): TGTGCCAGCAGCGTAGACGGGACAGGGATCACTGAAGCTTTCTTT. Translating it yields CASSVDGTGITEAFF. The chain links TRBV9 to TRBJ1-1; 9 positions match TRBD1. This CDR3 contains 15 residues. Germline CDR1 reads SGDLS; CDR2 reads YYNGEE. The junction had 4 bases not matched to a gene; V was cut back by 0 bases and J by 4 bases.

The table lists this clone with a count of one. The chain links TRBV19 to TRBJ1-2; the match to TRBD1 covers 7 bases. Per germline, CDR1 LNHDA and CDR2 SQIVND (reference sequence). The CDR3 has 15 amino acids. Losses at the gene ends were 5 bases for V and 0 bases for J; bases not matched to a gene: 6. CDR3 nucleotide sequence: TGTGCCAGTAGTCCCCGGACAGGCACTAACTATGGCTACACCTTC. Translated, it gives CASSPRTGTNYGYTF.

The table lists this clone with a few counts. The chain carries TRBV7-2 and TRBJ1-2; 9 bases match TRBD1. Germline V lookup: CDR1 SGHTA, CDR2 FQGNSA. The CDR3 sequence is 16 residues long. J gave up 5 bases and V 1 base, and 8 bases lay outside the gene matches. CDR3 nucleotide sequence: TGTGCCAGCAGCTTAGGGACAGGGGTGACTTGGTATGGCTACACCTTC. This encodes CASSLGTGVTWYGYTF.

V usage is TRBV7-6 and J usage is TRBJ2-7; 14 bases are shared with TRBD2. V lost 4 bases and J lost 1; bases outside the gene matches: 3. The CDR3 has 16 amino acids. Germline V gene data show CDR1 as SGHVS and CDR2 as FNYEAQ. The CDR3 DNA reads TGTGCCAGCAGCTCCGGGACTAGCGGGGGTTCCTACGAGCAGTACTTC. Translated, it gives CASSSGTSGGSYEQYF.

The chain links TRBV2 to TRBJ1-5, with D possibly TRBD1 on 6 matching bases. The CDR3 consists of 14 residues. Germline-derived CDR1 and CDR2 are SNHLY and FYNNEI. Trimming took 7 bases from V and 0 from J, leaving 10 bases between them. CDR3 loop: CASMDRNSNQPQHF. For the CDR3, the DNA is TGTGCCAGCATGGACAGAAATAGCAATCAGCCCCAGCATTTT.

This chain joins TRBV5-1 and TRBJ2-7; the match to TRBD1 covers 9 bases. Germline lookup yields CDR1 SGHRS and CDR2 YFSETQ. The J segment lost 0 bases and the V segment lost 5 bases, leaving 0 bases of the junction unmatched. This CDR3 is 13 amino acids long. The CDR3 DNA reads TGCGCCAGCAGACAGGGGGCCTCCTACGAGCAGTACTTC. Its translation is CASRQGASYEQYF.

CDR3 coding DNA: TGTGCCACCAGTGATCCTACTAGCGGGGGAGGCAATGAGCAGTTCTTC. Amino acids: CATSDPTSGGGNEQFF. The rearrangement uses TRBV24-1 and TRBJ2-1; 11 positions match TRBD2. V shed 3 bases and J 6 bases; nucleotides not matched to a gene: 6. This CDR3 is built from 16 residues. The germline V gene encodes CDR1 KGHDR and CDR2 SFDVKD.

The rearrangement links TRBV6-2 or TRBV6-3 to TRBJ2-2; TRBD2 matches at 9 bases. Germline loops: CDR1 MNHEY, CDR2 SVGEGT. V trimming: 2 bases; J trimming: 2 bases; junction bases outside the gene matches: 12. This CDR3 has 19 amino acids. CDR3 in amino acids: CASSYPRLSGGPNTGELFF. The CDR3 DNA reads TGTGCCAGCAGTTACCCCAGGCTGAGCGGGGGGCCCAACACCGGGGAGCTGTTTTTT.